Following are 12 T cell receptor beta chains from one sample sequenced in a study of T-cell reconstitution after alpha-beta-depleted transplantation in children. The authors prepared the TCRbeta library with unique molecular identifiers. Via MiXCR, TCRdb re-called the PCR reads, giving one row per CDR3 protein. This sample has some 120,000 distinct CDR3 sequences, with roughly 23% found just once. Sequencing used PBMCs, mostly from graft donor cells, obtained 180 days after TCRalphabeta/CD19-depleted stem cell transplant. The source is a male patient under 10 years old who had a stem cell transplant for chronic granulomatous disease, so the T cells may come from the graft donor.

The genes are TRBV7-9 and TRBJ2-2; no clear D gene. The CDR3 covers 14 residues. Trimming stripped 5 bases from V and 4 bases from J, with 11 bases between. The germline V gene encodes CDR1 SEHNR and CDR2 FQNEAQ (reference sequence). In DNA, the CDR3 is TGTGCCAGCAGCCTTGGTTACCTCACCGGGGAGCTGTTTTTT. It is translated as CASSLGYLTGELFF.

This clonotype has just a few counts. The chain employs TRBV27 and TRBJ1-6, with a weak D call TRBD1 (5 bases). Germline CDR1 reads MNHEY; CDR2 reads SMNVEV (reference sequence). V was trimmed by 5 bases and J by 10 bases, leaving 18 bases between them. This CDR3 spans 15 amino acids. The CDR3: CASSPRDQRRSPLHF. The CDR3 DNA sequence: TGTGCCAGCAGTCCGCGGGACCAGAGGAGATCACCCCTCCACTTT.

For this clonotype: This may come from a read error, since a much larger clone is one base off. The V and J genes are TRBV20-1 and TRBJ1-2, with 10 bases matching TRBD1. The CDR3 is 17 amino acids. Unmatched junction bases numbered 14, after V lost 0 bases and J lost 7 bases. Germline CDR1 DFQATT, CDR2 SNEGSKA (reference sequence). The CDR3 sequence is CSARDVIRQGAKGGYTF. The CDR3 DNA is TGCAGTGCTAGAGATGTGATCAGACAGGGGGCAAAAGGTGGCTACACCTTC.

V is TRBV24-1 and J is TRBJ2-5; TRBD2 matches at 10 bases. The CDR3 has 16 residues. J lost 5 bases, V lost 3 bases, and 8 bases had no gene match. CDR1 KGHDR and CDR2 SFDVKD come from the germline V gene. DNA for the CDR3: TGTGCCACCAGTGATCCGACTAGCGGGCTAAGGGAGACCCAGTACTTC. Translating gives CATSDPTSGLRETQYF.

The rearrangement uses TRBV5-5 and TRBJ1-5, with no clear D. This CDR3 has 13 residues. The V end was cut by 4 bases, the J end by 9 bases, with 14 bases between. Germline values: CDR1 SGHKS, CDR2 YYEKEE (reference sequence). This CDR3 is CASSPDPIGPQHF. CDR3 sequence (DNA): TGTGCCAGCAGCCCGGACCCTATTGGGCCCCAGCATTTT.

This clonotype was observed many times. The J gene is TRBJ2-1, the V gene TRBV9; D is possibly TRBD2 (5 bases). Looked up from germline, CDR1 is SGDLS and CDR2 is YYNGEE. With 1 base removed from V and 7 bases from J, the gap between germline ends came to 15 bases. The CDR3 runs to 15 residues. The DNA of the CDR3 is TGTGCCAGCAGCGTATTTGCGGAGAGAGGGAATGAGCAGTTCTTC. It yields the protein CASSVFAERGNEQFF. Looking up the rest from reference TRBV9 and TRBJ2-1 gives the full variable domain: DSGVTQTPKHLITATGQRVTLRCSPRSGDLSVYWYQQSLDQGLQFLIQYYNGEERAKGNILERFSAQQFPDLHSELNLSSLELGDSALYFCASSVFAERGNEQFFGPGTRLTVL.

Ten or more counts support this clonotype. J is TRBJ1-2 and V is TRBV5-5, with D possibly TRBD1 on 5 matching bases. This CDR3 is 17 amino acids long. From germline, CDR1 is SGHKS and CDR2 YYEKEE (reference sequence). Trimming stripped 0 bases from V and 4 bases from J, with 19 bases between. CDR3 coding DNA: TGTGCCAGCAGCTTGGAATCAGGGACTTCGGCCGTCTATGGCTACACCTTC. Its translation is CASSLESGTSAVYGYTF.

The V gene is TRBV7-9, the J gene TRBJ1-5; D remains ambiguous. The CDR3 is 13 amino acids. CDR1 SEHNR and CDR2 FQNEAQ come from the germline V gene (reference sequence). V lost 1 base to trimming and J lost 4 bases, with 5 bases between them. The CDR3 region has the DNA TGTGCCAGCAGCTTAGGAGCTAATCAGCCCCAGCATTTT. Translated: CASSLGANQPQHF.

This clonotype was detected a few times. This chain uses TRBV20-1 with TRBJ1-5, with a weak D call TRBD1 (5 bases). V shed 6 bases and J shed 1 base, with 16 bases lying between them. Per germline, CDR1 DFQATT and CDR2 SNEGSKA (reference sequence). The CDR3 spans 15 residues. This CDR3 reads CSAVQGSRSNQPQHF. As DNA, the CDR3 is TGCAGTGCCGTCCAGGGCTCAAGGAGCAATCAGCCCCAGCATTTT.

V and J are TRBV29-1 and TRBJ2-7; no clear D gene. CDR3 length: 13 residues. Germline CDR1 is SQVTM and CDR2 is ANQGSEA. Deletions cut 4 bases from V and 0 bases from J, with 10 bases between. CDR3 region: CSVVPPNSYEQYF. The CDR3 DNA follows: TGCAGCGTTGTGCCTCCTAACTCCTACGAGCAGTACTTC.

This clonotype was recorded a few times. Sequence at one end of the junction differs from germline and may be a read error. CDR3 sequence (DNA): TGTGCCAGCATTGAACTTCGGCAATACTACTACTACTACGAGCAGTACTTC. Protein product: CASIELRQYYYYYEQYF. This sequence joins TRBV25-1 and TRBJ2-7; no clear D. The germline gives CDR1 MGHDK, CDR2 SYGVNS. The CDR3 has 17 amino acids.

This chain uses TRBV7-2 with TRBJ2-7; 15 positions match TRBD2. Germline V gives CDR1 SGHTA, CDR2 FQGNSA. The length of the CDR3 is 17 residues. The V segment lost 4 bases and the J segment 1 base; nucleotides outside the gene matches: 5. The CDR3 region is CASSSPGTSGGSYEQYF. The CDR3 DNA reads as TGTGCCAGCAGCTCTCCGGGGACTAGCGGGGGGTCCTACGAGCAGTACTTC.